The 4 T cell receptor beta chains presented below share a single source sample, sequenced in a study of blood T cells in healthy people across ages. The second PCR ran roughly 7 to 12 cycles with a sample-barcoded 5' primer and J-beta primers. TCRdb re-analysed the 5' RACE reads in MiXCR, keeping a single row per CDR3 protein. The sample consists of approximately 760,000 distinct CDR3 sequences, 20% to 25% of them appearing once. Separately, the same data were catalogued under a study of T cells of mothers and their children.

The sequenced sample consisted of blood. The receptor set was obtained from a boy between 10 and 17 years old in good health.

This clonotype was seen a handful of times. The chain recombines TRBV6-2 or TRBV6-3 with TRBJ2-5, with 8 positions matching TRBD2. The J call may be faulty, since TRBJ2-7 better matches the DNA end. The CDR3 has 16 amino acids. CDR1 and CDR2 (germline): MNHEY, SVGEGT. The CDR3: CASSYSQTSASYEQYF. The CDR3 DNA is TGTGCCAGCAGTTACAGCCAGACTAGCGCATCCTACGAGCAGTACTTC.

This clonotype has just a few counts. The chain joins TRBV28 to TRBJ2-4; D is undetermined. This CDR3 has 15 amino acids. Germline V gives CDR1 MDHEN, CDR2 SYDVKM. The V end was cut by 4 bases, the J end by 0 bases, with 10 bases between. The DNA of the CDR3 is TGTGCCAGCAGTTCAGACACCGTAGCCAAAAACATTCAGTACTTC. This translates into CASSSDTVAKNIQYF.

This clonotype was recorded many times. The rearrangement uses TRBV6-2 or TRBV6-3 and TRBJ2-5; no firm D call. Per germline, CDR1 MNHEY and CDR2 SVGEGT. Trimming cost V 3 bases and J 5 bases, with 7 bases left between them. The CDR3 spans 12 residues. The CDR3: CASSYSMETQYF. The CDR3 coding sequence is TGTGCCAGCAGTTATTCTATGGAGACCCAGTACTTC.

This clonotype was picked up a small number of times. The chain carries TRBV12-3 or TRBV12-4 and TRBJ2-2; D possibly matches TRBD1 or TRBD2 (5 bases each). The CDR3 is 12 residues long. V gave up 3 bases and J gave up 12 bases, with 11 bases separating them. Here the CDR3 DNA reads TGTGCCAGCAGTTTCGAGGGGCGGAAGCTGTTTTTT. Amino acids: CASSFEGRKLFF.